This T cell receptor (beta chain) was obtained from a study of cytomegalovirus exposure and HLA in healthy donors. Findings and limits, study-wide: It was confirmed in vitro that a few of the CMV-associated chains were specific for CMV antigens. In an earlier analysis, productive rearrangement rates for most beta V segments clustered near 87% or 30%.

PCR primers comprised 60 Vbeta and 13 Jbeta primers. In the authors' workflow: The count from a later analysis was tens of millions of unique TCR beta chains, some 11 million of them shared. The method was immunoSEQ multiplex PCR; TCRdb's version includes in-frame clones alone and lacks a portion of them. That table supplies the V and J calls and clone size; D and trimming were determined from the DNA. The sample lists more than 90,000 clones, more than 80% seen once, with under 5% in the top ten. The CDR3 runs 15 residues. V lost 4 bases to trimming and J lost 5 bases, with 17 bases between them. Germline assignment: CDR1 SGHDN and CDR2 FVKESK. Worth noting for this clone: Its specificity is unknown.

Donors had nominal health at sampling but likely had unrecorded immune exposures. This clonotype originated in a young man in good health and CMV-seronegative. Sequencing was performed on PBMCs. This chain uses TRBV14 with TRBJ1-1; a possible D gene is TRBD1 (5 bases). The CDR3: CASSLLGQGVTEAFF. The DNA of the CDR3 is TGTGCCAGCAGCCTCCTAGGGCAGGGCGTAACTGAAGCTTTCTTT.